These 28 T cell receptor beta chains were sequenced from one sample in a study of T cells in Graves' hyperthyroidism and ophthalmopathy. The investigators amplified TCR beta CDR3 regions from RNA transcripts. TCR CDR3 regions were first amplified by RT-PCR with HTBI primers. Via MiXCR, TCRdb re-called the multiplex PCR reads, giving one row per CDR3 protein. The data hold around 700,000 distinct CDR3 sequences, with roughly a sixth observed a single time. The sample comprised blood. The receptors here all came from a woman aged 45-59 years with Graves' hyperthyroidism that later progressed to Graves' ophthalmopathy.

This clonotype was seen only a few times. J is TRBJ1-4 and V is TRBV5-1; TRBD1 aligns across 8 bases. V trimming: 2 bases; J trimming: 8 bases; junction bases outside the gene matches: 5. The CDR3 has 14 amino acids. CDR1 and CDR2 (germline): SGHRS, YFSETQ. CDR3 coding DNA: TGCGCCAGCAGCTTTGGACAGGGTAAAGAAAAACTGTTTTTT. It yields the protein CASSFGQGKEKLFF.

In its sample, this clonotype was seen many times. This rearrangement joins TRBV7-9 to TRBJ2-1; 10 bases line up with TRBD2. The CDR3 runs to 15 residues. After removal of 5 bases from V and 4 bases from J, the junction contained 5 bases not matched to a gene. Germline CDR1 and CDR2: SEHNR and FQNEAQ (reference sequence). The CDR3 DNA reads TGTGCCAGCAGCGCCGGGACTAGCGATTACAATGAGCAGTTCTTC. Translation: CASSAGTSDYNEQFF.

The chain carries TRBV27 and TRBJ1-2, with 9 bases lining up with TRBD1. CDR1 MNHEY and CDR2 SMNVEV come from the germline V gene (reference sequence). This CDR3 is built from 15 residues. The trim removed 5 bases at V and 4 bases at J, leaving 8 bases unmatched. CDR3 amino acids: CASSPTGGALYGYTF. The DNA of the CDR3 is TGTGCCAGCAGTCCGACAGGGGGTGCCCTCTATGGCTACACCTTC.

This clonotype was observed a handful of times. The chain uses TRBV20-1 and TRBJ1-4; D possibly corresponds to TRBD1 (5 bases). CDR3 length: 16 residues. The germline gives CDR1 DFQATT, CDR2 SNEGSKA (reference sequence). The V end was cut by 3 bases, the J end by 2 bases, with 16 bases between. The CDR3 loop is CSARARGDGTNEKLFF. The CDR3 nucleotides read TGCAGTGCTAGGGCGCGGGGGGATGGCACTAATGAAAAACTGTTTTTT.

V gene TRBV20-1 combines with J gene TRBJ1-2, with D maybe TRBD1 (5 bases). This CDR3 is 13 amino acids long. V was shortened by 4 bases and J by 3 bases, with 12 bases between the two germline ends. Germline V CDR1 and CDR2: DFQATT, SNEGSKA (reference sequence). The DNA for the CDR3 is TGCAGTGCTAATCACGACAGTCACTATGGCTACACCTTC. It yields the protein CSANHDSHYGYTF.

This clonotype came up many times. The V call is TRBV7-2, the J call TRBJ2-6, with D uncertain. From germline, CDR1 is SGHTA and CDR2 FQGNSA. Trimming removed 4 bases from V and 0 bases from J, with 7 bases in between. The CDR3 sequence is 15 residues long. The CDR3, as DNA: TGTGCCAGCAGCTCTCAAAGCTCTGGGGCCAACGTCCTGACTTTC. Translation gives CASSSQSSGANVLTF. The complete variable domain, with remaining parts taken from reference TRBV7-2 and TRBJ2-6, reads GAGVSQSPSNKVTEKGKDVELRCDPISGHTALYWYRQSLGQGLEFLIYFQGNSAPDKSGLPSDRFSAERTGGSVSTLTIQRTQQEDSAVYLCASSSQSSGANVLTFGAGSRLTVL.

CDR3: CASAGQGGSPLHF. The CDR3 coding sequence is TGTGCCAGCGCAGGACAGGGAGGGTCACCCCTCCACTTT. The chain employs TRBV6-1 and TRBJ1-6; 8 positions agree with TRBD1. After removal of 8 bases from V and 10 bases from J, the junction contained 7 bases not matched to a gene. This CDR3 has 13 residues. CDR1 is MNHNS, CDR2 SASEGT, per germline.

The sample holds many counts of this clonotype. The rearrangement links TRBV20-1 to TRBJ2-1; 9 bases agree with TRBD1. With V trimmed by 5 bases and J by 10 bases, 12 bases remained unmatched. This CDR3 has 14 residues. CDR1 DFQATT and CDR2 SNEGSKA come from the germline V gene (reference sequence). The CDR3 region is CSADKGDREGEQFF. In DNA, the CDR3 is TGCAGTGCTGACAAGGGGGACAGGGAGGGGGAGCAGTTCTTC.

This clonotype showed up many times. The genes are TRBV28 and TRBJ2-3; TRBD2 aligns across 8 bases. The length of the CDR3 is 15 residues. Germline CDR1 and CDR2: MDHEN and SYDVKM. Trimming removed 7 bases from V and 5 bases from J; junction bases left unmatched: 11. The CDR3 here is CASTSPGGPRDTQYF. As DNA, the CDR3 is TGTGCCAGCACCAGTCCGGGGGGGCCGAGAGATACGCAGTATTTT.

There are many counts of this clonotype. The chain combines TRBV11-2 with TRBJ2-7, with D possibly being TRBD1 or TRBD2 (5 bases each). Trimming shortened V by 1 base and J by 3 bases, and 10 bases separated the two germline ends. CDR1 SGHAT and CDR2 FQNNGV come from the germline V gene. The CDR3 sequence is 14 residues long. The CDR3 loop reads CASSLGGTDYEQYF. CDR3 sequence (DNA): TGTGCCAGCAGCTTAGGTGGGACGGACTACGAGCAGTACTTC. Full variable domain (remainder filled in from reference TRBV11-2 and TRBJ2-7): EAGVAQSPRYKIIEKRQSVAFWCNPISGHATLYWYQQILGQGPKLLIQFQNNGVVDDSQLPKDRFSAERLKGVDSTLKIQPAKLEDSAVYLCASSLGGTDYEQYFGPGTRLTVT.

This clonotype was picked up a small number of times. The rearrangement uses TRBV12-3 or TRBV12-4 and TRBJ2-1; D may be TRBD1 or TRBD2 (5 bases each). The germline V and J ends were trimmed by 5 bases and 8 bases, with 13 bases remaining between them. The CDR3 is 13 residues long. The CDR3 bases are TGTGCCAGCAGTCCCGGGGACGGGGATGAGCAGTTCTTC. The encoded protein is CASSPGDGDEQFF.

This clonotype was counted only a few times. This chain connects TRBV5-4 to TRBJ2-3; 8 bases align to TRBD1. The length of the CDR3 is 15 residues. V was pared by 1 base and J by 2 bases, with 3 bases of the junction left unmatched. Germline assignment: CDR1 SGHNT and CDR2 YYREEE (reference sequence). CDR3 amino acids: CASSLIQGDTDTQYF. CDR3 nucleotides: TGTGCCAGCAGCTTGATACAGGGGGACACAGATACGCAGTATTTT.

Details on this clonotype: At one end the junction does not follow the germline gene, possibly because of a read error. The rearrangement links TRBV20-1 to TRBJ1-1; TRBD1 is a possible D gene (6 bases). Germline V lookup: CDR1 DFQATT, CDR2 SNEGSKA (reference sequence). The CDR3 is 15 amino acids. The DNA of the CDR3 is TGCAGTGCTAGAGAGGGGGGATTAAGGGACACTGAAGCCTTCTTT. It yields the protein CSAREGGLRDTEAFF.

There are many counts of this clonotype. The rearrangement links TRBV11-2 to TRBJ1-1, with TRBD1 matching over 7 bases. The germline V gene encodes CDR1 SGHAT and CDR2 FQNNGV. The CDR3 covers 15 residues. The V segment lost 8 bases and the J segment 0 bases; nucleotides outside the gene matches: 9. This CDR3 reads CASEKEGAMNTEAFF. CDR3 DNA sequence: TGTGCCAGCGAAAAAGAGGGGGCGATGAACACTGAAGCTTTCTTT. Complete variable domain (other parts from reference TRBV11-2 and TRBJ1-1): EAGVAQSPRYKIIEKRQSVAFWCNPISGHATLYWYQQILGQGPKLLIQFQNNGVVDDSQLPKDRFSAERLKGVDSTLKIQPAKLEDSAVYLCASEKEGAMNTEAFFGQGTRLTVV.

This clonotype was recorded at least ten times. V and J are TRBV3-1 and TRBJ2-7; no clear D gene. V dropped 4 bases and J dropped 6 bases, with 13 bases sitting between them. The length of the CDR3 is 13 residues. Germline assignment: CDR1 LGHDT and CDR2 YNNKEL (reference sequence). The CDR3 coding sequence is TGTGCCAGCAGCCCGCGGACGCCTGGCGAGCAGTACTTC. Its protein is CASSPRTPGEQYF.

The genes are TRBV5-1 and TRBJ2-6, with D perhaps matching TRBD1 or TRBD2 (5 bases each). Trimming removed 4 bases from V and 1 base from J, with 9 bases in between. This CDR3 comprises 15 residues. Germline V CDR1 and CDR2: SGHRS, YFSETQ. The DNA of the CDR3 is TGCGCCAGCAGCGAGGGACCTTCTGGGGCCAACGTCCTGACTTTC. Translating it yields CASSEGPSGANVLTF.

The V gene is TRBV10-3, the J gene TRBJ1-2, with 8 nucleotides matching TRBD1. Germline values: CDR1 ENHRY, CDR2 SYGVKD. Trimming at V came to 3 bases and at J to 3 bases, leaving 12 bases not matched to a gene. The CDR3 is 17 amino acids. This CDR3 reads CAISDSYQGAIDYGYTF. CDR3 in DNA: TGTGCCATCAGTGACTCCTATCAGGGGGCGATTGACTATGGCTACACCTTC.

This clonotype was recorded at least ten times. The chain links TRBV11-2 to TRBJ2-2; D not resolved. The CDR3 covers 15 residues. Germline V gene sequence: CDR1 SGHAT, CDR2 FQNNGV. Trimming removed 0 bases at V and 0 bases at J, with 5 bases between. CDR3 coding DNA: TGTGCCAGCAGCTTAGAGGTTACGAACACCGGGGAGCTGTTTTTT. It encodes CASSLEVTNTGELFF.

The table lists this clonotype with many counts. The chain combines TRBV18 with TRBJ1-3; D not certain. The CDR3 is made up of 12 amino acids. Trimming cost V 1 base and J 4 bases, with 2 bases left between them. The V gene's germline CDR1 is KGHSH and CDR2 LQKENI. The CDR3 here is CASSPRGNTIYF. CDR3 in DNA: TGTGCCAGCTCACCACGGGGAAACACCATATATTTT.

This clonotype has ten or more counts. In DNA form, the CDR3 reads TGTGCCAGCAGCTTCAGCGGCGCAGATACGCAGTATTTT. It codes for CASSFSGADTQYF. The genes are TRBV7-6 and TRBJ2-3, with a weak D call TRBD2 (5 bases). V was trimmed by 3 bases and J by 4 bases, leaving 8 bases between them. This CDR3 is 13 amino acids long. From germline, CDR1 is SGHVS and CDR2 FNYEAQ.

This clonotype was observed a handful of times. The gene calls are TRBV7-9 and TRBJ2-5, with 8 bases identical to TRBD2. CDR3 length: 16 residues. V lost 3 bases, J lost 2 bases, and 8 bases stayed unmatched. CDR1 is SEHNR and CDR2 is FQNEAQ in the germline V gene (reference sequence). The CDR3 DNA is TGTGCCAGCAGCTTGTTAAGCGGGGGCCAACAAGAGACCCAGTACTTC. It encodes CASSLLSGGQQETQYF. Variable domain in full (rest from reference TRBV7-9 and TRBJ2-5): DTGVSQNPRHKITKRGQNVTFRCDPISEHNRLYWYRQTLGQGPEFLTYFQNEAQLEKSRLLSDRFSAERPKGSFSTLEIQRTEQGDSAMYLCASSLLSGGQQETQYFGPGTRLLVL.

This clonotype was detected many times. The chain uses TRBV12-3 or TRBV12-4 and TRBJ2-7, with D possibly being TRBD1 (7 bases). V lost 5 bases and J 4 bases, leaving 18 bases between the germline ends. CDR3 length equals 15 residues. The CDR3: CASSLPPGGTYEQYF. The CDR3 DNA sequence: TGTGCCAGCAGTCTACCCCCAGGGGGGACTTACGAGCAGTACTTC.

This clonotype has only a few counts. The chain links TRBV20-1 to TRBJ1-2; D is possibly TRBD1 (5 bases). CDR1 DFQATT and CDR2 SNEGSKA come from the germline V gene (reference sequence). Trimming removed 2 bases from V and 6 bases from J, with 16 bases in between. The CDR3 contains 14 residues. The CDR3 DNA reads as TGCAGTGCTAGAAGAATGCGAGAAGGGGATGGCTACACCTTC. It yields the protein CSARRMREGDGYTF.

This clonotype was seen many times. The CDR3 DNA reads TGTGCCAGCAGCTCCCACAGGTTGGCTGAGCAGTTCTTC. Protein product: CASSSHRLAEQFF. The rearrangement joins TRBV3-1 to TRBJ2-1; D perhaps matches TRBD1 (5 bases). CDR1 is LGHDT, CDR2 YNNKEL, per germline (reference sequence). V lost 5 bases, J lost 9 bases, and 14 bases lay in between. The CDR3 extends over 13 amino acids.

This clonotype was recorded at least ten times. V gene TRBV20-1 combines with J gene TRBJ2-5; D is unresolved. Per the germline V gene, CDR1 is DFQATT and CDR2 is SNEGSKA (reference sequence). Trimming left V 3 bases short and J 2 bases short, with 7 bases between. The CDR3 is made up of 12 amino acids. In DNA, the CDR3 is TGCAGTGCTAGGACGGATCAAGAGACCCAGTACTTC. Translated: CSARTDQETQYF.

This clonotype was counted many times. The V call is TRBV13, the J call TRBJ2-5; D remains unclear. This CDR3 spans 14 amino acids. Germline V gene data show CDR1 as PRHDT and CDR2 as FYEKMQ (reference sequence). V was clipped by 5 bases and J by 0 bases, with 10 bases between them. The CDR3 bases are TGTGCCAGCAGCGGAGACAAGTACCAAGAGACCCAGTACTTC. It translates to CASSGDKYQETQYF.

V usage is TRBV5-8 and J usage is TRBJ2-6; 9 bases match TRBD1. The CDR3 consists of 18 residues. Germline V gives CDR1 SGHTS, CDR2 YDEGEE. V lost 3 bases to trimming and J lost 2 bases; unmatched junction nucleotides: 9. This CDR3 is CASSYHRDRVAGANVLTF. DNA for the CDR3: TGTGCCAGCAGCTACCACCGGGACAGGGTGGCTGGGGCCAACGTCCTGACTTTC.

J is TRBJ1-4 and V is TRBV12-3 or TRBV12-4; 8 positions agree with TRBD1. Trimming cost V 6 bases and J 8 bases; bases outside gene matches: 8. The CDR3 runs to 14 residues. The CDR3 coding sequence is TGTGCCAGCAGAGACAGGGGTTTTAAGGAAAAACTGTTTTTT. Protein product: CASRDRGFKEKLFF.